The 25 T cell receptor beta chains below come from one sample, sequenced in a study of regulatory T cells in long-lasting Graves disease. The sample's time point: newly diagnosed GD, antithyroid drugs for less than 3 months. Preparation of the TCR library used RNA extracted from PBMCs. CDR3-region Arm-PCR and iRepertoire HTBI primers produced the TCR beta libraries. TCRdb re-called the multiplex PCR reads through MiXCR, storing one row per CDR3 protein. The table lists approximately 400,000 distinct CDR3 sequences, about 15% of them singletons, with 16% in the top ten. The sample also formed part of further work on T cells in Graves' hyperthyroidism and ophthalmopathy.

The sequences come from peripheral blood mononuclear cells (PBMCs), collected at new diagnosis, from a patient treated with antithyroid drugs. All receptors derive from a woman aged 25-40 years with Graves disease.

This clonotype has more than one count but fewer than ten. V is TRBV7-9 and J is TRBJ1-2; 9 bases fit TRBD1. V dropped 11 bases and J dropped 2; count of bases not matched to a gene: 9. Germline CDR1 and CDR2: SEHNR and FQNEAQ (reference sequence). The length of the CDR3 is 14 residues. CDR3 loop: CALGSTGGNYGYTF. CDR3 bases: TGTGCCCTTGGGAGCACAGGGGGCAACTATGGCTACACCTTC.

CDR3 amino acids: CASSFAPTNTEAFF. CDR3 nucleotide sequence: TGTGCCAGCAGTTTCGCACCAACGAACACTGAAGCTTTCTTT. The chain combines TRBV27 with TRBJ1-1; no definite D call. Germline V gene sequence: CDR1 MNHEY, CDR2 SMNVEV (reference sequence). CDR3 length equals 14 residues. Trimming removed 3 bases from V and 1 base from J, with 9 bases in between.

This rearrangement joins TRBV24-1 to TRBJ2-3, with 10 bases aligning to TRBD2. With V trimmed by 3 bases and J by 3 bases, 8 bases remained unmatched. CDR1 is KGHDR, CDR2 SFDVKD, per germline. This CDR3 has 17 amino acids. The CDR3 here is CATSDPTGTSETDTQYF. The CDR3 DNA sequence: TGTGCCACCAGTGATCCAACTGGGACTAGCGAGACAGATACGCAGTATTTT.

This clonotype was counted ten times or more. V is TRBV3-1 and J is TRBJ2-7, with TRBD2 matching 8 bases. This CDR3 has 14 residues. Germline V gene sequence: CDR1 LGHDT, CDR2 YNNKEL (reference sequence). After removal of 4 bases from V and 7 bases from J, the junction contained 9 bases not matched to a gene. For the CDR3, the DNA is TGTGCCAGCAGCCGACTAGCGATCCGTGAGGAGCAGTACTTC. Amino acid sequence: CASSRLAIREEQYF.

In its sample, this clonotype was seen many times. This sequence joins TRBV10-3 and TRBJ1-2; TRBD1 matches at 7 bases. Trimming at V came to 6 bases and at J to 2 bases, leaving 9 bases not matched to a gene. Germline values: CDR1 ENHRY, CDR2 SYGVKD. The CDR3 runs to 15 residues. CDR3 residues: CAISLGQPTNYGYTF. The CDR3 region has the DNA TGTGCCATCAGCCTGGGACAGCCCACGAACTATGGCTACACCTTC.

This clonotype was counted many times. The chain combines TRBV12-3 or TRBV12-4 with TRBJ2-7; 12 bases align to TRBD1. V dropped 6 bases and J dropped 4; count of bases not matched to a gene: 7. The CDR3 runs to 15 residues. The CDR3, as DNA: TGTGCCAGCAGCCTGGGGACAGGGGGCAAATACGAGCAGTACTTC. Its translation is CASSLGTGGKYEQYF.

This clonotype was recorded many times. The chain employs TRBV2 and TRBJ2-1; no firm D call. This CDR3 spans 13 amino acids. The germline V gene has CDR1 SNHLY and CDR2 FYNNEI. V lost 3 bases to trimming and J lost 0 bases, with 3 bases between them. Here the CDR3 reads CASSELSYNEQFF. For the CDR3, the DNA is TGTGCCAGCAGTGAGCTCTCCTACAATGAGCAGTTCTTC.

This clonotype was recorded a few times. The chain carries TRBV5-1 and TRBJ1-2; D perhaps matches TRBD1 (6 bases). Germline CDR1 reads SGHRS; CDR2 reads YFSETQ. Trimming left V 4 bases short and J 4 bases short, with 14 bases between. The CDR3 covers 14 residues. The CDR3, as DNA: TGCGCCAGCAGCGAGCAGACAGGTGGCTATGGCTACACCTTC. Amino acids: CASSEQTGGYGYTF.

The CDR3 coding sequence is TGTGCCAGCAGCCGGGGACAGGGTGAATCACCCCTCCACTTT. This codes for CASSRGQGESPLHF. J is TRBJ1-6 and V is TRBV3-1; TRBD1 matches 9 bases. Germline trimming cut 4 bases from V and 10 bases from J; bases unmatched to any gene: 5. The CDR3 extends over 14 amino acids. The germline V gene encodes CDR1 LGHDT and CDR2 YNNKEL (reference sequence).

This clonotype came up many times. J is TRBJ2-5 and V is TRBV20-1, with TRBD2 identical over 12 bases. The CDR3 spans 15 residues. V shed 3 bases and J 5 bases; nucleotides not matched to a gene: 7. CDR1 DFQATT and CDR2 SNEGSKA come from the germline V gene (reference sequence). CDR3 region: CSARASGRAQETQYF. DNA for the CDR3: TGCAGTGCTAGGGCTAGCGGGAGGGCCCAGGAGACCCAGTACTTC.

This clonotype came up many times. The rearrangement joins TRBV13 to TRBJ2-1, with 7 positions matching TRBD2. CDR3 length: 16 residues. The germline CDR1 and CDR2 sequences are PRHDT and FYEKMQ (reference sequence). V gave up 1 base and J gave up 4 bases; unmatched junction bases: 7. CDR3 amino acids: CASSLEGLADYNEQFF. CDR3 bases: TGTGCCAGCAGCTTAGAGGGCCTAGCGGATTACAATGAGCAGTTCTTC.

This clonotype was seen many times. The chain joins TRBV27 to TRBJ1-2; D gene unclear. CDR1 is MNHEY, CDR2 SMNVEV, per germline (reference sequence). V lost 3 bases and J lost 4, with 15 bases in between. The CDR3 runs to 15 residues. CDR3 amino acids: CASSLRAGVSYGYTF. DNA for the CDR3: TGTGCCAGCAGTTTGCGAGCCGGGGTCAGCTATGGCTACACCTTC.

This clonotype has ten or more counts. V and J are TRBV20-1 and TRBJ2-7, with D hard to call. Trimming left V 0 bases short and J 4 bases short, with 13 bases between. Germline V gene data show CDR1 as DFQATT and CDR2 as SNEGSKA (reference sequence). This CDR3 contains 14 residues. CDR3 residues: CSARDPKLGYEQYF. CDR3 in DNA: TGCAGTGCTAGAGACCCCAAACTGGGGTACGAGCAGTACTTC.

Details on this clonotype: A clone one base away is much larger, so this may be a read error. This chain links TRBV3-1 with TRBJ2-5, with D maybe TRBD2 (6 bases). V was pared by 5 bases and J by 4 bases, with 14 bases between. The CDR3 is 14 residues long. Germline-derived CDR1 and CDR2 are LGHDT and YNNKEL (reference sequence). The DNA of the CDR3 is TGTGCCAGCAGCTTAGACCCGCGGGGAGAGACCCAGTACTTC. Translated, it gives CASSLDPRGETQYF.

This clonotype showed up just a few times. The genes are TRBV5-6 and TRBJ2-4, with TRBD1 matching 9 bases. The CDR3 spans 13 residues. Looked up from germline, CDR1 is SGHDT and CDR2 is YYEEEE. J gave up 10 bases and V 2 bases, and 4 bases lay outside the gene matches. The CDR3 spells CASSFDRGSIQYF. The CDR3 DNA is TGTGCCAGCAGCTTCGACAGGGGGAGTATTCAGTACTTC.

The table lists this clonotype with many counts. This chain joins TRBV7-3 and TRBJ2-5; D call uncertain. Trimming shortened V by 0 bases and J by 3 bases, and 11 bases separated the two germline ends. This CDR3 region has 15 residues. Germline assignment: CDR1 SGHTA and CDR2 FQGTGA. DNA for the CDR3: TGTGCCAGCAGCTTAACCCCCTCCCCCGAAGAGACCCAGTACTTC. Translation: CASSLTPSPEETQYF.

This clonotype showed up many times. The rearrangement uses TRBV7-8 and TRBJ2-1; D ambiguous. V lost 4 bases and J 0 bases, leaving 16 bases between the germline ends. CDR1 is SGHVS, CDR2 FQNEAQ, per germline. This CDR3 spans 17 amino acids. This CDR3 is CASSYGGGTASYNEQFF. Written as DNA, the CDR3 is TGTGCCAGCAGCTACGGTGGCGGAACTGCCTCCTACAATGAGCAGTTCTTC.

This clonotype appeared many times. This chain uses TRBV20-1 with TRBJ1-1; 7 bases agree with TRBD1. Germline values: CDR1 DFQATT, CDR2 SNEGSKA (reference sequence). The CDR3 totals 12 residues. The junction had 2 bases not matched to a gene; V was cut back by 3 bases and J by 4 bases. As DNA, the CDR3 is TGCAGTGCTAGGACAGGGCCCACTGAAGCTTTCTTT. It codes for CSARTGPTEAFF.

As regards this clonotype: This could be a read error, since a much larger clone is one nucleotide away. The chain uses TRBV18 and TRBJ2-7; the match to TRBD1 covers 7 bases. The CDR3 length is 13 residues. Germline lookup yields CDR1 KGHSH and CDR2 LQKENI. J gave up 6 bases and V 2 bases, and 4 bases lay outside the gene matches. DNA for the CDR3: TGTGCCAGCTCACCAGGTGAGGGGGCCGAGCAGTACTTC. The encoded protein is CASSPGEGAEQYF. Full variable domain (remainder filled in from reference TRBV18 and TRBJ2-7): NAGVMQNPRHLVRRRGQEARLRCSPMKGHSHVYWYRQLPEEGLKFMVYLQKENIIDESGMPKERFSAEFPKEGPSILRIQQVVRGDSAAYFCASSPGEGAEQYFGPGTRLTVT.

This clonotype was recorded at least ten times. The V call is TRBV9, the J call TRBJ2-3; TRBD2 is a possible D gene (6 bases). The germline CDR1 and CDR2 sequences are SGDLS and YYNGEE. V was cut by 2 bases and J by 2 bases, with 12 bases left in between. The CDR3 has 15 residues. CDR3 nucleotide sequence: TGTGCCAGCAGCGTCTTTGGAGGGGACACAGATACGCAGTATTTT. It yields the protein CASSVFGGDTDTQYF.

This clonotype was found many times. The V and J genes are TRBV5-5 and TRBJ2-7; 9 bases match TRBD2. The CDR3 totals 16 residues. CDR1 is SGHKS, CDR2 YYEKEE, per germline (reference sequence). Trimming took 4 bases from V and 1 from J; bases not matched to a gene: 9. As DNA, the CDR3 is TGTGCCAGCAGCATGAGCGGGAGGACTTCGTCCTACGAGCAGTACTTC. This translates into CASSMSGRTSSYEQYF.

This clonotype has more than one count but fewer than ten. The chain carries TRBV20-1 and TRBJ1-2; TRBD1 matches 7 bases. The CDR3 extends over 13 amino acids. Germline V lookup: CDR1 DFQATT, CDR2 SNEGSKA (reference sequence). V shed 4 bases and J 6 bases; nucleotides not matched to a gene: 8. CDR3 residues: CSATWTGLDGYTF. The CDR3 DNA reads as TGCAGTGCTACTTGGACAGGCCTGGATGGCTACACCTTC.

This clonotype has ten or more counts. The chain recombines TRBV20-1 with TRBJ2-2; 15 bases map to TRBD2. The V and J ends lost 3 bases and 0 bases, in that order; junction bases with no gene match: 8. Germline-derived CDR1 and CDR2 are DFQATT and SNEGSKA (reference sequence). The CDR3 runs 19 residues. CDR3 DNA: TGCAGTGCTAGGGTCCTACGGACTAGCGGGAGGGCGAACACCGGGGAGCTGTTTTTT. Residues: CSARVLRTSGRANTGELFF.

The J gene is TRBJ2-3, the V gene TRBV12-3 or TRBV12-4, with TRBD1 identical over 7 bases. The CDR3 runs 13 residues. Germline trimming cut 5 bases from V and 3 bases from J; bases unmatched to any gene: 2. The CDR3 coding sequence is TGTGCCAGCAGTAAGGGACAGACAGATACGCAGTATTTT. This codes for CASSKGQTDTQYF.

This clonotype was counted many times. The genes are TRBV11-2 and TRBJ2-5, with D possibly TRBD2 on 5 matching bases. CDR3 length: 14 amino acids. V dropped 1 base and J dropped 5 bases, with 11 bases sitting between them. Germline V gene lookup returns CDR1 SGHAT and CDR2 FQNNGV. The CDR3 spells CASSLGGPAETQYF. The DNA of the CDR3 is TGTGCCAGCAGCTTAGGAGGGCCGGCGGAGACCCAGTACTTC.